The rows below give T cell receptor beta chains drawn from one sample of a study of OX40 agonist ivuxolimab in advanced cancers. Assay: immunoSEQ multiplex PCR; the TCRdb copy retains only in-frame clones and omits some. The sample holds 70,000 to 75,000 clones, roughly four fifths seen once. This specimen consisted of CD4+ or CD8+ T cells sorted from blood, obtained in a trial of the OX40 agonist ivuxolimab. The receptors originated from an adult with an advanced solid tumor such as melanoma, head and neck, liver or kidney cancer. Both conserved end residues are part of each CDR3. Each record gives: clone size, D gene, J gene, V gene, CDR3 DNA, CDR3 protein. The D gene is left open where the match is weak. Where a row states a size, it is once, few, many or the class of an expanded clone; other rows omit it.

-,-,TRBJ1-6,TRBV5-5,TGTGCCAGCAGCTTGACAGGGTTAGATTCACCCCTCCACTTT,CASSLTGLDSPLHF
-,-,TRBJ1-3,TRBV4-1,TGCGCCAGCAGCCGGCTCGGGCCCGAAAACACCATATATTTT,CASSRLGPENTIYF
-,-,TRBJ1-6,TRBV11-2,TGTGCCAGCAGCTTAGGCGGGGGAGAGTCACCCCTCCACTTT,CASSLGGGESPLHF
-,-,TRBJ2-5,TRBV2,TGTGCCAGCAGTAGGGTAGTCCAAGAGACCCAGTACTTC,CASSRVVQETQYF
-,-,TRBJ1-1,TRBV9,TGTGCCAGCAGTGACATACAGGGTACTGAAGCTTTCTTT,CASSDIQGTEAFF
-,TRBD2,TRBJ2-5,TRBV5-1,TGCGCCAGCAGCTTGACCGGGAGGAGGCAAGAGACCCAGTACTTC,CASSLTGRRQETQYF
few,-,TRBJ1-1,TRBV28,TGTGCCAGCAGTTTGAGGCCATGGGACACTGAAGCTTTCTTT,CASSLRPWDTEAFF
-,-,TRBJ2-5,TRBV27,TGTGCCAGCAGTTTGTTGGTAGAAGAGACCCAGTACTTC,CASSLLVEETQYF
-,-,TRBJ2-6,TRBV6-6,TGTGCCAGCACCTTCTCTGGGGCCAACGTCCTGACTTTC,CASTFSGANVLTF
-,-,TRBJ1-5,TRBV19,TGTGCCAGTAGTATATGGCGGGACAATCAGCCCCAGCATTTT,CASSIWRDNQPQHF